This T cell receptor beta chain was retrieved from a study of regulatory T cells in long-lasting Graves disease. Time point noted: newly diagnosed GD, antithyroid drugs for less than 3 months. The TCR library was made from RNA extracted from PBMCs. This clonotype was seen repeatedly, ten times or more. An end of the junction differs from the germline gene, which may be a read error. HTBI primers from iRepertoire and Arm-PCR of CDR3 regions yielded the TCR beta libraries. TCRdb used MiXCR to reprocess the multiplex PCR reads, holding one entry per CDR3 protein. The sample contains about 330,000 distinct CDR3 sequences, 15% to 20% of which appear only once. These data also formed part of another study, on T cells in Graves' hyperthyroidism and ophthalmopathy.

The source was peripheral blood mononuclear cells (PBMCs), collected at new diagnosis, from a patient treated with antithyroid drugs. The receptor was isolated from a woman between 18 and 29 years old with Graves disease.

CDR3 amino acids: CASSLGAAYGYTF. In DNA, the CDR3 is TGCGCCAGCAGCTTAGGGGCCGCCTATGGCTACACCTTC. The genes are TRBV12-3 or TRBV12-4 and TRBJ1-2, with D perhaps TRBD1 (5 bases). The CDR3 covers 13 residues.